The clone carrying this TCR beta chain was counted a few times. What it recognizes is unknown. The V gene lost 6 bases and the J gene lost 4 bases, with 18 bases spanning the gap. The CDR3 is 14 residues long. CDR1 and CDR2 from the germline V gene are DFQATT and SNEGSKA (reference sequence). TCRdb redid the calling of the 5' RACE reads with MiXCR, one entry per CDR3 protein. Of 350,000 to 400,000 distinct CDR3 sequences in the sample, approximately 15% were seen once. The data were obtained in a study of T-cell memory formation after mild COVID-19. Background on the study: Largely donor-specific TCR clusters were found. Findings of the study overall: CD4/CD8 balance characterized clones contracting day 15 to 85, and CD4+ skew characterized later expanders.

V gene TRBV20-1 combines with J gene TRBJ1-1; D call uncertain. Sequenced input: PBMCs or a T cell subset sorted from them (not recorded which). This TCR was sampled from a man aged 18 to 30 who had mild COVID-19 (a few samples of this study predate the infection). Cell type and time point are not known. The CDR3 coding sequence is TGCAGTGCAATAGCCTCGGGGTTCGGCACTGAAGCTTTCTTT. Translated: CSAIASGFGTEAFF.